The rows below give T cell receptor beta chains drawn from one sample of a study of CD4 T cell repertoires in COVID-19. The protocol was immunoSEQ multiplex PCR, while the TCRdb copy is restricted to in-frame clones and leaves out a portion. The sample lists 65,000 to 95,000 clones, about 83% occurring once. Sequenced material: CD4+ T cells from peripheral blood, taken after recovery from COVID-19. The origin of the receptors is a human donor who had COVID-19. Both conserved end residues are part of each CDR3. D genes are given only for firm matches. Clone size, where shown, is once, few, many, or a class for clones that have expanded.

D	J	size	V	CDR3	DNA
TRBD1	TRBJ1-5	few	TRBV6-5	CASAGDSGSQPQHF	TGTGCCAGTGCCGGGGACAGTGGATCACAGCCCCAGCATTTT
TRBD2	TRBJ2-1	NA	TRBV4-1	CASSQGLAGGWDEQFF	TGCGCCAGCAGCCAAGGGCTAGCGGGAGGGTGGGATGAGCAGTTCTTC
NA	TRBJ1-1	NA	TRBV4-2	CASSQRISANTEAFF	TGTGCCAGCAGCCAAAGGATCAGCGCGAACACTGAAGCTTTCTTT
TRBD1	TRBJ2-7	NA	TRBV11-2	CASSLTWDRGLYEQYF	TGTGCCAGCAGCCTTACCTGGGACAGGGGTTTGTACGAGCAGTACTTC
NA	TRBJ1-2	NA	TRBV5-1	CASSLGMGGSVNYGYTF	TGCGCCAGCAGCTTGGGGATGGGGGGATCGGTCAACTATGGCTACACCTTC
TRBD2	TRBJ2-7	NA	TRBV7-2	CASSPGPGGVYEQYF	TGTGCCAGCAGCCCGGGGCCGGGAGGGGTTTACGAGCAGTACTTC
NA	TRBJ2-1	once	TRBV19	CASSTGSPWQFF	TGTGCCAGTAGTACCGGGAGCCCCTGGCAGTTCTTC
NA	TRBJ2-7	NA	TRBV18	CASSPSPRAEQYF	TGTGCCAGCTCACCATCCCCTAGGGCTGAGCAGTACTTC
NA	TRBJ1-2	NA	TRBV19	CASKYASSNYGYTF	TGTGCCAGTAAATATGCAAGTTCTAACTATGGCTACACCTTC
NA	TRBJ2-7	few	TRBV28	CASTAPVVPYEQYF	TGTGCCAGCACAGCCCCAGTCGTACCCTACGAGCAGTACTTC
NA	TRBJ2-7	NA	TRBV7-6	CASSLEDRSFDYSYEQYF	TGTGCCAGCAGCTTAGAAGACAGGTCCTTTGACTACTCCTACGAGCAGTACTTC
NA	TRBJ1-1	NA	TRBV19	CASSGQWNTEAFF	TGTGCCAGTAGCGGGCAGTGGAACACTGAAGCTTTCTTT
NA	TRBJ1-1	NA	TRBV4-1	CASSQLPAVRNKRGDTEAFF	TGCGCCAGCAGCCAACTCCCGGCGGTTAGGAATAAGAGGGGGGACACTGAAGCTTTCTTT
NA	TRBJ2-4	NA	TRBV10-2	CASSESQLAKNIQYF	TGCGCCAGCAGTGAGTCACAGCTAGCCAAAAACATTCAGTACTTC
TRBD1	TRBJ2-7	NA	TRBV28	CASTKIPLRKGQGAHEQYF	TGTGCCAGCACCAAAATCCCACTCAGAAAAGGACAGGGTGCCCACGAGCAGTACTTC
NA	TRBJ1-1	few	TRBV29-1	CSVLQGNTEAFF	TGCAGCGTTCTACAGGGAAACACTGAAGCTTTCTTT
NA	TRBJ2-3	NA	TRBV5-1	CASSLGVGGTDTQYF	TGCGCCAGCAGCTTGGGTGTAGGGGGCACAGATACGCAGTATTTT
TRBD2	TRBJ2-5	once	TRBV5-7	CASSCRLAGAQETQYF	TGTGCCAGCAGCTGCCGGCTAGCGGGAGCCCAAGAGACCCAGTACTTC